This T cell receptor (beta chain) was found in a study of beta chain features in type 1 diabetes. Isolated RNA was reverse transcribed in full, so expressed TCRB transcripts were sequenced. Approximately 3.6 million reads per sample were averaged for naive, central memory and regulatory samples. Using immunoSEQ multiplex PCR, the repertoire was profiled, and TCRdb retains in-frame clones only, with some absent. The data hold about 350,000 clones, with roughly a fifth observed a single time. CDR3 size: 11 residues. The germline gives CDR1 SGHRS, CDR2 YFSETQ. Trimming pared 7 bases from V and 3 bases from J, leaving 7 bases between. CD45RO/CCR7/CD25/CD127/CD95/CD27 separated CD4+ naive, central memory, regulatory and stem cell-like memory cells by sorting.

This receptor was identified in a woman aged 18-29 years in good health. Source material: naive CD4+ T cells from blood. The J gene is TRBJ1-1, the V gene TRBV5-1, with D uncertain. The CDR3 sequence is CASRRDTEAFF. For the CDR3, the DNA is TGCGCCAGCCGGAGGGACACTGAAGCTTTCTTT. Full variable domain (remainder filled in from reference TRBV5-1 and TRBJ1-1): KAGVTQTPRYLIKTRGQQVTLSCSPISGHRSVSWYQQTPGQGLQFLFEYFSETQRNKGNFPGRFSGRQFSNSRSEMNVSTLELGDSALYLCASRRDTEAFFGQGTRLTVV.